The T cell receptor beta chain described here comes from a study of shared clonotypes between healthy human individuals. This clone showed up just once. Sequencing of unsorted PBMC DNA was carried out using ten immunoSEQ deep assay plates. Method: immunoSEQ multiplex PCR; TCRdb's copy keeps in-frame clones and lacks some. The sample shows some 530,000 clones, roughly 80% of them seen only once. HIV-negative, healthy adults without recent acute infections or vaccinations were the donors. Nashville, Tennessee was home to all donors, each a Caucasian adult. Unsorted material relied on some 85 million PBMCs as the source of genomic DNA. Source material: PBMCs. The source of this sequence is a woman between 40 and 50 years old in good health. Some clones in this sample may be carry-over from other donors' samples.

The CDR3 nucleotides read TGTGCCAGCCGGAGGGGGGATACGCAGTATTTT. Protein: CASRRGDTQYF. The genes are TRBV19 and TRBJ2-3; D could derive from TRBD1 or TRBD2 (6 bases each). The V end lost 9 bases, the J end lost 6 bases, and 10 bases lay between the germline ends. The CDR3 consists of 11 residues. Germline V CDR1 and CDR2: LNHDA, SQIVND (reference sequence).